Listed below are T cell receptor beta chains from one sample, sequenced in a study of shared clonotypes between healthy human individuals. Only in-frame clones appear in the TCRdb table, and some are missing; sequencing was by immunoSEQ multiplex PCR. Of about 2,200,000 clones listed, roughly 91% were seen once; the top ten hold under 2%. Sequencing input: naive CD8+ T cells from PBMCs. The receptors were sampled from a man younger than 30 in good health. Some clones in this sample may be carry-over from other donors' samples. Each CDR3 is given with its conserved first and last residue. The D gene is left open where the match is weak. For some rows the clone size is stated as once, few or many, or as a class when expanded; others skip it.

v_call: TRBV7-7
clone_size: NA
j_call: TRBJ2-5
d_call: NA
cdr3_nt: TGTGCCAGCAGCTTCTTTCGCAGTGTAAATCAGACCCAGTACTTC
cdr3_aa: CASSFFRSVNQTQYF

v_call: TRBV4-3
clone_size: NA
j_call: TRBJ2-7
d_call: TRBD2
cdr3_nt: TGCGCCAGCAGCCAAGATGCGGGAGTGGGGCACGAGCAGTACTTC
cdr3_aa: CASSQDAGVGHEQYF

v_call: TRBV4-1
clone_size: NA
j_call: TRBJ2-7
d_call: NA
cdr3_nt: TGCGCCAGCAGCCAAGGGTCAGGCAGTGGGCTAAAGGAGCAGTACTTC
cdr3_aa: CASSQGSGSGLKEQYF

v_call: TRBV6-5
clone_size: once
j_call: TRBJ2-7
d_call: TRBD1
cdr3_nt: TGTGCCAGCAGACCTGACAGGGGGGCCTACGAGCAGTACTTC
cdr3_aa: CASRPDRGAYEQYF

v_call: TRBV9
clone_size: NA
j_call: TRBJ2-7
d_call: TRBD2
cdr3_nt: TGTGCCAGCAGCGTAGCAAGCGGGAACGAATACGAGCAGTACTTC
cdr3_aa: CASSVASGNEYEQYF

v_call: TRBV28
clone_size: NA
j_call: TRBJ1-5
d_call: NA
cdr3_nt: TGTGCCAGCAGTTGGGTCCAAACCTTCAATCAGCCCCAGCATTTT
cdr3_aa: CASSWVQTFNQPQHF

v_call: TRBV7-9
clone_size: NA
j_call: TRBJ2-7
d_call: NA
cdr3_nt: TGTGCCAGCAGCCAAGGGGCCTACGAGCAGTACTTC
cdr3_aa: CASSQGAYEQYF

v_call: TRBV9
clone_size: NA
j_call: TRBJ1-1
d_call: NA
cdr3_nt: TGTGCCAGCACTCCATATGGACAGCTGAACACTGAAGCTTTCTTT
cdr3_aa: CASTPYGQLNTEAFF

v_call: TRBV12-5
clone_size: NA
j_call: TRBJ2-1
d_call: NA
cdr3_nt: TGTGCTAGTGGTCCGGGGGACACCCTATACAATGAGCAGTTCTTC
cdr3_aa: CASGPGDTLYNEQFF

v_call: TRBV28
clone_size: NA
j_call: TRBJ1-1
d_call: NA
cdr3_nt: TGTGCCAGCGGCGAGCCCATGAACACTGAAGCTTTCTTT
cdr3_aa: CASGEPMNTEAFF

v_call: TRBV7-8
clone_size: NA
j_call: TRBJ2-7
d_call: TRBD1
cdr3_nt: TGTGCCAGCAGCCCTGGACAGGGGACTTCCTACGAGCAGTACTTC
cdr3_aa: CASSPGQGTSYEQYF

v_call: TRBV11-2
clone_size: NA
j_call: TRBJ1-2
d_call: NA
cdr3_nt: TGTGCCAGCAGCTTAGGGGGGGGCCTCTATGGCTACACCTTC
cdr3_aa: CASSLGGGLYGYTF

v_call: TRBV4-3
clone_size: few
j_call: TRBJ2-7
d_call: NA
cdr3_nt: TGCGCCAGCAGCCAAGAGCGGAGCTACGAGCAGTACTTC
cdr3_aa: CASSQERSYEQYF

v_call: TRBV10-3
clone_size: once
j_call: TRBJ2-7
d_call: TRBD2
cdr3_nt: TGTGCCATCAGTGAGCTAAGCGGGAGTAGCGAGCAGTACTTC
cdr3_aa: CAISELSGSSEQYF

v_call: TRBV19
clone_size: NA
j_call: TRBJ2-3
d_call: NA
cdr3_nt: TGTGCCAGTAGTATAGGAGTCTGGACGGATACGCAGTATTTT
cdr3_aa: CASSIGVWTDTQYF

v_call: TRBV5-1
clone_size: NA
j_call: TRBJ2-2
d_call: TRBD2
cdr3_nt: TGCGCCAGCAGCCCAGGACTAGCGGACCCAGGGAACACCGGGGAGCTGTTTTTT
cdr3_aa: CASSPGLADPGNTGELFF

v_call: TRBV29-1
clone_size: NA
j_call: TRBJ2-2
d_call: NA
cdr3_nt: TGCAGCGTTCGGGAGACAGGGAATACCGGGGAGCTGTTTTTT
cdr3_aa: CSVRETGNTGELFF

v_call: TRBV5-6
clone_size: few
j_call: TRBJ1-1
d_call: NA
cdr3_nt: TGTGCCAGCAGCTTAGACTCTCATGGGACTGAAGCTTTCTTT
cdr3_aa: CASSLDSHGTEAFF

v_call: TRBV19
clone_size: NA
j_call: TRBJ2-7
d_call: NA
cdr3_nt: TGTGCCAGTAGCCCCCGGATAGCGGTAGACTACGAGCAGTACTTC
cdr3_aa: CASSPRIAVDYEQYF

v_call: TRBV19
clone_size: NA
j_call: TRBJ2-2
d_call: TRBD2
cdr3_nt: TGTGCCAGTAGTACAACAATAGCGGGACTCAACACCGGGGAGCTGTTTTTT
cdr3_aa: CASSTTIAGLNTGELFF

v_call: TRBV6-5
clone_size: few
j_call: TRBJ1-2
d_call: NA
cdr3_nt: TGTGCCAGCAGCTACAGGGACTATGGCTACACCTTC
cdr3_aa: CASSYRDYGYTF

v_call: TRBV6-5
clone_size: NA
j_call: TRBJ2-2
d_call: TRBD2
cdr3_nt: TGTGCCAGCAGTTCCTTAGCGGGAGTGGCGACCGGGGAGCTGTTTTTT
cdr3_aa: CASSSLAGVATGELFF

v_call: TRBV29-1
clone_size: NA
j_call: TRBJ2-1
d_call: NA
cdr3_nt: TGCAGCGTATTTTTTGGAAATGAGCAGTTCTTC
cdr3_aa: CSVFFGNEQFF

v_call: TRBV19
clone_size: NA
j_call: TRBJ2-3
d_call: NA
cdr3_nt: TGTGCCAGTAGAACCAGCGAGGGGGCAGATACGCAGTATTTT
cdr3_aa: CASRTSEGADTQYF

v_call: TRBV11-3
clone_size: NA
j_call: TRBJ2-7
d_call: NA
cdr3_nt: TGTGCCAGCAGCCCCGAAGCGAACTCCTACGAGCAGTACTTC
cdr3_aa: CASSPEANSYEQYF

v_call: TRBV28
clone_size: NA
j_call: TRBJ1-1
d_call: NA
cdr3_nt: TGTGCCAGCAGTACGAACCGGGAGCAGAACACTGAAGCTTTCTTT
cdr3_aa: CASSTNREQNTEAFF

v_call: TRBV16
clone_size: NA
j_call: TRBJ2-7
d_call: NA
cdr3_nt: TGTGCCAGCAGCCAAGCGACAGTCTACGAGCAGTACTTC
cdr3_aa: CASSQATVYEQYF

v_call: TRBV5-4
clone_size: NA
j_call: TRBJ1-2
d_call: TRBD1
cdr3_nt: TGTGCCAGCACCCTCACGACAGGGCCTTGGGGCTACACCTTC
cdr3_aa: CASTLTTGPWGYTF

v_call: TRBV6-1
clone_size: NA
j_call: TRBJ2-3
d_call: TRBD1
cdr3_nt: TGTGCCAGCAGTGTGAACAGGGACAGACTCACAGATACGCAGTATTTT
cdr3_aa: CASSVNRDRLTDTQYF

v_call: TRBV6-5
clone_size: NA
j_call: TRBJ1-5
d_call: TRBD1
cdr3_nt: TGTGCCAGCAGTCCCCACAGGGGGCGCGATCAGCCCCAGCATTTT
cdr3_aa: CASSPHRGRDQPQHF

v_call: TRBV19
clone_size: NA
j_call: TRBJ2-2
d_call: NA
cdr3_nt: TGTGCCAGTAGCACCAGAGGTGGATCTCCTACTTACACCGGGGAGCTGTTTTTT
cdr3_aa: CASSTRGGSPTYTGELFF

v_call: TRBV27
clone_size: NA
j_call: TRBJ1-1
d_call: NA
cdr3_nt: TGTGCCAGCAGCTCCCTCCCAGCGCGGGACTACCGCGGGGGCACTGAAGCTTTCTTT
cdr3_aa: CASSSLPARDYRGGTEAFF

v_call: TRBV7-9
clone_size: once
j_call: TRBJ2-5
d_call: TRBD2
cdr3_nt: TGTGCCAGCAGCCCCCTAGCGGGGGCGAGAGAGACCCAGTACTTC
cdr3_aa: CASSPLAGARETQYF

v_call: TRBV6-5
clone_size: NA
j_call: TRBJ2-1
d_call: NA
cdr3_nt: TGTGCCAGCAGTTACTCCGGGCCCAGTTCTGAGCAGTTCTTC
cdr3_aa: CASSYSGPSSEQFF

v_call: TRBV4-2
clone_size: NA
j_call: TRBJ1-3
d_call: NA
cdr3_nt: TGTGCCAGCGCGCTCGCCCGGGGCTCTGGAAACACCATATATTTT
cdr3_aa: CASALARGSGNTIYF

v_call: TRBV28
clone_size: NA
j_call: TRBJ1-1
d_call: NA
cdr3_nt: TGTGCCAGCACCAACAACGGGGCGGCCACTGAAGCTTTCTTT
cdr3_aa: CASTNNGAATEAFF

v_call: TRBV9
clone_size: NA
j_call: TRBJ2-3
d_call: TRBD2
cdr3_nt: TGTGCCAGCAGCGTTCGGCTAGCGGGAGGACCACAGGGAGATACGCAGTATTTT
cdr3_aa: CASSVRLAGGPQGDTQYF

v_call: TRBV5-6
clone_size: NA
j_call: TRBJ2-1
d_call: NA
cdr3_nt: TGTGCCAGCAGCTCCCTGAGGACAGAAGAGTTCTTC
cdr3_aa: CASSSLRTEEFF

v_call: TRBV5-4
clone_size: once
j_call: TRBJ2-7
d_call: TRBD2
cdr3_nt: TGTGCCAGCAGCCGAGGGACTAGCGGGAGACTTCTGGGCGAGCAGTACTTC
cdr3_aa: CASSRGTSGRLLGEQYF

v_call: TRBV28
clone_size: few
j_call: TRBJ1-2
d_call: NA
cdr3_nt: TGTGCCAGCAGTCCTGATGGGGCGCTTGACTATGGCTACACCTTC
cdr3_aa: CASSPDGALDYGYTF

v_call: TRBV4-3
clone_size: NA
j_call: TRBJ2-1
d_call: NA
cdr3_nt: TGCGCCAGCAGCCAAGATGGCGGGGCGAGTGAGCAGTTCTTC
cdr3_aa: CASSQDGGASEQFF

v_call: TRBV30
clone_size: NA
j_call: TRBJ2-6
d_call: NA
cdr3_nt: TGTGCCTGGAGTGGGCAGCCCTCTGGGGCCAACGTCCTGACTTTC
cdr3_aa: CAWSGQPSGANVLTF

v_call: TRBV27
clone_size: NA
j_call: TRBJ2-7
d_call: TRBD2
cdr3_nt: TGTGCCAGCAGTCCGACTAGCGGGGGGATGGAGCAGTACTTC
cdr3_aa: CASSPTSGGMEQYF

v_call: TRBV12-5
clone_size: NA
j_call: TRBJ2-7
d_call: TRBD2
cdr3_nt: TGTGCTAGTTCGGCTAGCGGCTCCTACGAGCAGTACTTC
cdr3_aa: CASSASGSYEQYF

v_call: TRBV27
clone_size: once
j_call: TRBJ2-3
d_call: NA
cdr3_nt: TGTGCCAGCAGTCTACATCAACTAGTCGAGACTTCAGCTTGGAACTCGGGGGATACGCAGTATTTT
cdr3_aa: CASSLHQLVETSAWNSGDTQYF

v_call: TRBV11-2
clone_size: NA
j_call: TRBJ2-3
d_call: TRBD2
cdr3_nt: TGTGCCAGCAGCTTACCCCTAGCGGATCCTCGGAGAGATACGCAGTATTTT
cdr3_aa: CASSLPLADPRRDTQYF

v_call: TRBV19
clone_size: NA
j_call: TRBJ1-2
d_call: NA
cdr3_nt: TGTGCCAGTAGATCCGGGAGGGACCCCAACTATGGCTACACCTTC
cdr3_aa: CASRSGRDPNYGYTF

v_call: TRBV6-5
clone_size: NA
j_call: TRBJ1-1
d_call: TRBD1
cdr3_nt: TGTGCCAGCAGTTACGGACAGGGGGAAACTGAAGCTTTCTTT
cdr3_aa: CASSYGQGETEAFF

v_call: TRBV27
clone_size: NA
j_call: TRBJ2-1
d_call: TRBD2
cdr3_nt: TGTGCCAGCAGTTTGGGCGGGAGGGCCTACAATGAGCAGTTCTTC
cdr3_aa: CASSLGGRAYNEQFF

v_call: TRBV9
clone_size: NA
j_call: TRBJ2-5
d_call: TRBD2
cdr3_nt: TGTGCCAGCAGCACACGTAGCGGGAGCCAAGAGACCCAGTACTTC
cdr3_aa: CASSTRSGSQETQYF

v_call: TRBV16
clone_size: NA
j_call: TRBJ2-3
d_call: TRBD2
cdr3_nt: TGTGCCAGCAGCCAATGGAAGGGACTAGCGCCCACAGATACGCAGTATTTT
cdr3_aa: CASSQWKGLAPTDTQYF

v_call: TRBV7-9
clone_size: NA
j_call: TRBJ1-2
d_call: TRBD1
cdr3_nt: TGTGCCAGCAGCTTTTCCCAGGGGGGAGCTCACGGCTACACCTTC
cdr3_aa: CASSFSQGGAHGYTF

v_call: TRBV6-1
clone_size: NA
j_call: TRBJ2-7
d_call: NA
cdr3_nt: TGTGCCAGCAGTGAAGCTGGGGCCAGGGCCTTTGCGCACGAGCAGTACTTC
cdr3_aa: CASSEAGARAFAHEQYF

v_call: TRBV2
clone_size: NA
j_call: TRBJ2-6
d_call: TRBD1
cdr3_nt: TGTGCCAGCAGTGAAGGACAGGGGACCAACGTCCTGACTTTC
cdr3_aa: CASSEGQGTNVLTF